These 32 T cell receptor beta chains originate from one sample sequenced in a study of early stage breast cancer tumors (dated by TCRdb to 2016 to 2017). Libraries were built with the immunoSEQ multiplex PCR assay. TCRdb carries this immuneACCESS record with in-frame sequences only. Its versions omit some clonotypes, under half of them owing to an unresolved V gene in the studies checked, with the rest unexplained. This sample comprises tens of thousands of clones, 65% to 80% of them detected only once. 3% to 4.5% of the sample is in the top ten clones. Source material: blood. The receptors stem from a person between 55 and 69 years old with breast cancer.

The chain couples TRBV19 to TRBJ2-7; 7 bases match TRBD2. Per the germline V gene, CDR1 is LNHDA and CDR2 is SQIVND (reference sequence). CDR3 length equals 14 residues. V was clipped by 5 bases and J by 2 bases; unmatched bases: 6. CDR3 in DNA: TGTGCCAGTAGTGCGACACGGGGGGCCTACGAGCAGTACTTC. It encodes CASSATRGAYEQYF.

This clone was observed once. The chain is built from TRBV4-3 and TRBJ2-5; D ambiguous. Germline assignment: CDR1 LGHNA and CDR2 YSLEER. This CDR3 region has 14 residues. V lost 1 base and J 10 bases, leaving 16 bases between the germline ends. The CDR3 loop is CASSQVDNPTFQYF. The DNA of the CDR3 is TGCGCCAGCAGCCAAGTAGATAACCCAACCTTCCAGTACTTC.

This clone was recorded a few times. The V call is TRBV5-1, the J call TRBJ1-6; 8 bases map to TRBD1. This CDR3 has 16 residues. Trimming cost V 4 bases and J 6 bases; bases outside gene matches: 9. Germline lookup yields CDR1 SGHRS and CDR2 YFSETQ. This CDR3 reads CASSTSGGAGNSPLHF. For the CDR3, the DNA is TGCGCCAGCAGCACCTCAGGGGGCGCGGGTAATTCACCCCTCCACTTT.

The sample holds a few counts of this clone. CDR3 coding DNA: TGTGCCTGGGGGGGACAGGGAAATCAGCCCCAGCATTTT. Protein: CAWGGQGNQPQHF. The V and J genes are TRBV30 and TRBJ1-5; 9 positions agree with TRBD1. CDR1 GTSNPN and CDR2 SVGIG come from the germline V gene (reference sequence). The CDR3 has 13 amino acids. Trimming took 5 bases from V and 4 from J; bases not matched to a gene: 3.

The chain couples TRBV29-1 to TRBJ1-2, with D perhaps TRBD1 (5 bases). Looked up from germline, CDR1 is SQVTM and CDR2 is ANQGSEA. CDR3 length: 12 residues. As DNA, the CDR3 is TGCAGTGCTTGGGGGGGGGAAAGGGGCTACACCTTC. Translation gives CSAWGGERGYTF.

A remark on this clone: One junction end disagrees with the germline gene, perhaps due to a read error. The chain links TRBV7-9 to TRBJ2-7; 8 bases align to TRBD1. Germline V gives CDR1 SEHNR, CDR2 FQNEAQ (reference sequence). The length of the CDR3 is 14 residues. The CDR3 region has the DNA TGTGCCACCAGCCAGGGGGCGCTGCCCTACGAGCAGTACTTC. Translation: CATSQGALPYEQYF. Drawing the rest from reference TRBV7-9 and TRBJ2-7, the complete variable domain is DTGVSQNPRHKITKRGQNVTFRCDPISEHNRLYWYRQTLGQGPEFLTYFQNEAQLEKSRLLSDRFSAERPKGSFSTLEIQRTEQGDSAMYLCATSQGALPYEQYFGPGTRLTVT.

This sequence joins TRBV10-3 and TRBJ2-7; TRBD2 matches 14 bases. Unmatched junction bases numbered 3, after V lost 2 bases and J lost 6 bases. The CDR3 sequence is 15 residues long. Germline assignment: CDR1 ENHRY and CDR2 SYGVKD. The CDR3 here is CAISEGLAGGLEQYF. DNA of the CDR3: TGTGCCATCAGTGAGGGACTAGCGGGGGGACTCGAGCAGTACTTC.

V and J are TRBV5-1 and TRBJ1-2; 7 bases fit TRBD1. Trimming removed 2 bases from V and 8 bases from J; junction bases left unmatched: 6. The CDR3 length is 13 residues. Germline V gene data show CDR1 as SGHRS and CDR2 as YFSETQ. The CDR3 coding sequence is TGCGCCAGCAGCTTTCAGGGGGAAACAGGCTACACCTTC. Its translation: CASSFQGETGYTF. The full variable domain, with the rest looked up from reference TRBV5-1 and TRBJ1-2, is KAGVTQTPRYLIKTRGQQVTLSCSPISGHRSVSWYQQTPGQGLQFLFEYFSETQRNKGNFPGRFSGRQFSNSRSEMNVSTLELGDSALYLCASSFQGETGYTFGSGTRLTVV.

The V and J genes are TRBV7-9 and TRBJ1-1; possibly TRBD1 for D (5 bases). The CDR3 consists of 15 residues. Trimming left V 0 bases short and J 1 base short, with 9 bases between. Per the germline V gene, CDR1 is SEHNR and CDR2 is FQNEAQ (reference sequence). The CDR3 DNA reads as TGTGCCAGCAGCTTAGCCGCTGGGGGGAACACTGAAGCTTTCTTT. Residues: CASSLAAGGNTEAFF.

The V call is TRBV21-1, the J call TRBJ1-1. TRBV21-1 represents a pseudogene. This CDR3 region has 13 residues. The CDR3 DNA reads as TGTGCCAGCCGGGGACTGATGAACACTGAAGCTTTCTTT. Protein sequence: CASRGLMNTEAFF.

This clone has only one observation. V gene TRBV27 combines with J gene TRBJ1-1, with 8 bases that match TRBD1. J was trimmed by 3 bases and V by 5 bases; bases with no gene match: 8. The CDR3 has 15 residues. Germline V lookup: CDR1 MNHEY, CDR2 SMNVEV (reference sequence). CDR3 nucleotides: TGTGCCAGCAGTCGGACAGGGAATGGCGACACTGAAGCTTTCTTT. Amino acid sequence: CASSRTGNGDTEAFF.

The chain carries TRBV7-9 and TRBJ2-1, with D possibly matching TRBD2 (5 bases). This CDR3 comprises 16 residues. Germline values: CDR1 SEHNR, CDR2 FQNEAQ (reference sequence). Trimming took 4 bases from V and 4 from J, leaving 17 bases between them. CDR3 region: CASSSDILADYNEQFF. The CDR3 DNA is TGTGCCAGCAGCTCCGACATCCTAGCCGATTACAATGAGCAGTTCTTC.

The rearrangement joins TRBV29-1 to TRBJ1-4; possible D gene TRBD1, 6 bases. The CDR3 covers 11 residues. The V end lost 7 bases, the J end lost 8 bases, and 11 bases lay between the germline ends. Germline-derived CDR1 and CDR2 are SQVTM and ANQGSEA. The chain's CDR3 is CSGGQLEKLFF. The CDR3 DNA sequence: TGCAGCGGGGGACAACTCGAAAAACTGTTTTTT.

This clone was seen only once. The chain uses TRBV7-9 and TRBJ2-1, with TRBD2 identical over 14 bases. From germline, CDR1 is SEHNR and CDR2 FQNEAQ (reference sequence). The junction had 9 bases not matched to a gene; V was cut back by 4 bases and J by 7 bases. This CDR3 contains 17 residues. Here the CDR3 DNA reads TGTGCCAGCAGCTCCAATTCCGGACTAGCGGGAGGAAATGAGCAGTTCTTC. Encoded protein: CASSSNSGLAGGNEQFF.

This chain connects TRBV13 to TRBJ2-5; D is possibly TRBD1 or TRBD2 (5 bases each). The germline V gene encodes CDR1 PRHDT and CDR2 FYEKMQ (reference sequence). V dropped 5 bases and J dropped 5 bases, with 12 bases sitting between them. The CDR3 has 13 amino acids. CDR3 loop: CASSPGPGETQYF. The CDR3 nucleotides read TGTGCCAGCAGCCCGGGACCGGGGGAGACCCAGTACTTC.

In this sample, this clone turned up a few times. The rearrangement uses TRBV9 and TRBJ2-1, with a weak D call TRBD2 (5 bases). This CDR3 is 13 amino acids long. Trimming cost V 0 bases and J 10 bases, with 11 bases left between them. The germline V gene encodes CDR1 SGDLS and CDR2 YYNGEE. CDR3 protein: CASSVAPGVEQFF. CDR3 nucleotides: TGTGCCAGCAGCGTAGCTCCCGGGGTCGAGCAGTTCTTC.

The gene calls are TRBV10-2 and TRBJ2-7, with 10 bases fitting TRBD2. V dropped 10 bases and J dropped 7; count of bases not matched to a gene: 10. CDR3 size: 13 residues. Per germline, CDR1 WSHSY and CDR2 SAAADI. CDR3 loop: CATGSGGAQEQYF. CDR3 nucleotides: TGCGCCACTGGGAGCGGGGGGGCCCAAGAGCAGTACTTC.

The gene calls are TRBV10-3 and TRBJ2-7; D uncertain. Germline CDR1 and CDR2: ENHRY and SYGVKD. The CDR3 length is 12 residues. With 3 bases removed from V and 3 bases from J, the gap between germline ends came to 6 bases. CDR3 region: CAISEDVYEQYF. In DNA, the CDR3 is TGTGCCATCAGTGAAGATGTCTACGAGCAGTACTTC.

The chain is built from TRBV6-5 and TRBJ2-7; TRBD1 is a possible D gene (6 bases). Trimming took off 6 bases at V and 2 bases at J, with 8 bases between the two ends. The germline V gene has CDR1 MNHEY and CDR2 SVGAGI. This CDR3 is 12 amino acids long. The CDR3 nucleotides are TGTGCCAGCAGACAGGGAACCTACGAGCAGTACTTC. Its translation is CASRQGTYEQYF.

Here the CDR3 reads CAATRGDINYNEQFF. As DNA, the CDR3 is TGTGCCGCAACCCGGGGGGACATCAACTACAATGAGCAGTTCTTC. V is TRBV19 and J is TRBJ2-1; maybe TRBD2 (7 bases). Per germline, CDR1 LNHDA and CDR2 SQIVND (reference sequence). This CDR3 contains 15 residues. V dropped 11 bases and J dropped 3 bases, with 20 bases sitting between them.

The chain recombines TRBV18 with TRBJ1-1, with TRBD1 identical over 10 bases. This CDR3 has 14 residues. The germline V gene has CDR1 KGHSH and CDR2 LQKENI. The V gene end was trimmed by 6 bases and the J gene end by 5 bases; junction bases not matched to a gene: 6. The CDR3 is CASSLGQGQTEAFF. In DNA form, the CDR3 reads TGTGCCAGCTCCCTGGGACAGGGGCAAACTGAAGCTTTCTTT. Full variable domain (outside the CDR3, taken from reference TRBV18 and TRBJ1-1): NAGVMQNPRHLVRRRGQEARLRCSPMKGHSHVYWYRQLPEEGLKFMVYLQKENIIDESGMPKERFSAEFPKEGPSILRIQQVVRGDSAAYFCASSLGQGQTEAFFGQGTRLTVV.

The CDR3 sequence is CASSLGQGEETQYF. The CDR3 bases are TGCGCCAGCAGCTTGGGTCAGGGGGAAGAGACCCAGTACTTC. This chain links TRBV5-1 with TRBJ2-5, with 7 nucleotides matching TRBD1. This CDR3 contains 14 residues. J was trimmed by 3 bases and V by 0 bases; bases with no gene match: 2. Germline V gene lookup returns CDR1 SGHRS and CDR2 YFSETQ.

The genes are TRBV2 and TRBJ2-5; a possible D gene is TRBD1 (5 bases). The CDR3 is 15 amino acids. Germline assignment: CDR1 SNHLY and CDR2 FYNNEI. Between the trimmed V and J ends, which lost 5 bases and 5 bases, there was a span of 18 bases. CDR3 sequence reads: CASSLVGAIQETQYF. DNA of the CDR3: TGTGCCAGCAGTCTAGTTGGGGCTATCCAGGAGACCCAGTACTTC.

The chain recombines TRBV6-5 with TRBJ2-3, with D possibly called TRBD1 or TRBD2 (5 bases each). V lost 8 bases to trimming and J lost 1 base, with 10 bases between them. Germline CDR1 and CDR2: MNHEY and SVGAGI. The CDR3 runs 13 residues. The CDR3 coding sequence is TGTGCCAGCTCCCGGGGCCGCACAGATACGCAGTATTTT. It yields the protein CASSRGRTDTQYF.

The chain couples TRBV19 to TRBJ1-6; 7 nucleotides align to TRBD1. This CDR3 has 14 residues. CDR1 is LNHDA and CDR2 is SQIVND in the germline V gene (reference sequence). The trim removed 7 bases at V and 9 bases at J, leaving 9 bases unmatched. The CDR3 reads CASNPTRGSSPLHF. CDR3 nucleotide sequence: TGTGCCAGTAACCCAACCAGGGGGTCTTCACCCCTCCACTTT.

V gene TRBV2 combines with J gene TRBJ1-2; 7 nucleotides line up with TRBD1. Losses at the gene ends were 3 bases for V and 3 bases for J; bases not matched to a gene: 7. CDR1 and CDR2 from the germline V gene are SNHLY and FYNNEI. This CDR3 has 15 residues. Here the CDR3 reads CASSEDLTGDYGYTF. CDR3 in DNA: TGTGCCAGCAGTGAGGACCTAACAGGGGACTATGGCTACACCTTC.

The chain links TRBV13 to TRBJ2-1; 14 bases agree with TRBD2. The junction had 5 bases not matched to a gene; V was cut back by 5 bases and J by 8 bases. The CDR3 covers 15 residues. CDR1 PRHDT and CDR2 FYEKMQ come from the germline V gene (reference sequence). CDR3 region: CASSLGTSGSYEQFF. The CDR3 nucleotides read TGTGCCAGCAGCCTCGGGACTAGCGGGAGTTATGAGCAGTTCTTC.

The CDR3 DNA sequence: TGTGCCAGCGGGACAGAAGAGACCCAGTACTTC. Amino acid sequence: CASGTEETQYF. The chain employs TRBV2 and TRBJ2-5; 7 nucleotides match TRBD1. CDR3 length: 11 amino acids. V was pared by 8 bases and J by 3 bases, with 0 bases of the junction left unmatched. Germline V gene lookup returns CDR1 SNHLY and CDR2 FYNNEI.

V gene TRBV19 combines with J gene TRBJ2-1; 15 nucleotides align to TRBD2. The V gene end was trimmed by 4 bases and the J gene end by 10 bases; junction bases not matched to a gene: 5. The CDR3 is made up of 15 amino acids. In germline, CDR1 is LNHDA, CDR2 SQIVND (reference sequence). In DNA form, the CDR3 reads TGTGCCAGTAGTAAGGGACTAGCGGGAGGTGGGGAGCAGTTCTTC. Translated: CASSKGLAGGGEQFF.

Remarks on this clone: At one end, the junction sequence differs from germline, possibly due to a read error. J is TRBJ2-1 and V is TRBV7-3; 14 bases map to TRBD2. The CDR3 runs 14 residues. Per germline, CDR1 SGHTA and CDR2 FQGTGA. The CDR3 loop is CASSPTSGGAFLVF. The CDR3 region has the DNA TGTGCCAGCAGCCCGACTAGCGGGGGGGCTTTTCTGGTCTTC.

V usage is TRBV4-1 and J usage is TRBJ1-6; perhaps TRBD1 as D (5 bases). With 2 bases removed from V and 7 bases from J, the gap between germline ends came to 12 bases. CDR1 MGHRA and CDR2 YSYEKL come from the germline V gene. The CDR3 length is 15 residues. The chain's CDR3 is CASSQPGRGNSPLHF. The CDR3 bases are TGCGCCAGCAGCCAACCGGGGCGAGGGAATTCACCCCTCCACTTT.

This sequence joins TRBV29-1 and TRBJ1-2; weak D call: TRBD1 (6 bases). The germline gives CDR1 SQVTM, CDR2 ANQGSEA. V gave up 2 bases and J gave up 2 bases, with 9 bases separating them. CDR3 length equals 13 residues. CDR3 bases: TGCAGCGTTGAAAAGGACAGAAACTATGGCTACACCTTC. Translation gives CSVEKDRNYGYTF.